A few counts support the clone carrying this T cell receptor (beta chain). Its antigen is unknown. This sample was taken from a study of vaccination effects on CD4 cells after COVID-19. Study-level background: Pools of viral peptides were used by the ViraFEST assay to expand antigen-specific CD4+ T cells ahead of sequencing. Median timing of post-vaccine samples was 72 days after the second dose.

Once cultured for about 9 days, the cells underwent separation to obtain CD4+ T cells. Participants were given two doses of BNT162b2 or mRNA-1273 vaccine. Nucleocapsid antibody tests were negative, and the vaccine recipients had no prior SARS-CoV-2 infection. IL-2 medium was substituted for half the medium on days 3 and 7. Measured with immunoSEQ multiplex PCR; TCRdb has only the in-frame clones, and not every one. The data hold just over 55,000 clones, with approximately 80% observed a single time. Germline assignment: CDR1 SGHNT and CDR2 YYREEE (reference sequence). The CDR3 covers 13 residues. Between the trimmed V and J ends, which lost 7 bases and 4 bases, there was a span of 12 bases.

This TCR was recovered from a human donor who received a COVID-19 vaccine. The rearrangement links TRBV5-4 to TRBJ1-3, with D possibly TRBD1 on 6 matching bases. The sequenced sample was CD4+ T cells from PBMCs cultured without peptide, obtained after COVID-19 vaccination. CDR3: CASQDSSGNTIYF. The CDR3 bases are TGTGCCAGCCAGGACAGCTCCGGAAACACCATATATTTT.